This T cell receptor (beta chain) was captured by sequencing in a study of shared T cell receptors in the human thymus. Sequencing used immunoSEQ multiplex PCR; TCRdb keeps in-frame clones, though not all of them. The data show roughly 410,000 clones, just under 95% seen once. V lost 8 bases to trimming and J lost 1 base, with 14 bases between them. This CDR3 region has 14 residues. The germline V gene has CDR1 SGHDT and CDR2 YYEEEE. Sequenced: thymocytes. This sequence was found in a human donor. The rearrangement joins TRBV5-6 to TRBJ2-3, with no clear D. The CDR3 sequence is CASLHGFGTDTQYF. CDR3 DNA: TGTGCCAGTCTACACGGATTTGGCACAGATACGCAGTATTTT.